Listed here are 28 T cell receptor beta chains from one sample, sequenced in a study of blood T cell repertoires in COVID-19. Some clones are missing from TCRdb's copy, which holds only in-frame ones; the method was immunoSEQ multiplex PCR. The sample shows over 25,000 clones, over 75% of them seen only once. Input material: peripheral blood. These receptors originate from a human donor in a cohort sampled during active COVID-19.

The chain recombines TRBV6-5 with TRBJ2-7, with a possible D match to TRBD2 (6 bases). This CDR3 has 15 amino acids. The germline V gene has CDR1 MNHEY and CDR2 SVGAGI. The ends were cut back, 2 bases at V and 1 base at J, with 12 bases in the middle. CDR3 DNA: TGTGCCAGCAGTTACCCCCGGGACTCATCCTACGAGCAGTACTTC. It encodes CASSYPRDSSYEQYF.

The V gene is TRBV9, the J gene TRBJ1-6, with D possibly TRBD1 on 5 matching bases. The germline CDR1 and CDR2 sequences are SGDLS and YYNGEE. V lost 1 base and J lost 8, with 7 bases in between. The CDR3 is 13 amino acids. CDR3 sequence reads: CASSVTTDSPLHF. The CDR3 DNA reads as TGTGCCAGCAGCGTAACGACAGATTCACCCCTCCACTTT.

This clone was seen once. The J gene is TRBJ2-5, the V gene TRBV6-6; D may be TRBD2 (5 bases). The CDR3 has 14 residues. CDR1 and CDR2 (germline): MNHNY, SVGAGI (reference sequence). The V and J ends lost 2 bases and 5 bases respectively, with 12 bases between them. CDR3 nucleotides: TGTGCCAGCAGTTACAGGACTGGTTTGGAGACCCAGTACTTC. Translation gives CASSYRTGLETQYF.

The rearrangement uses TRBV11-3 and TRBJ2-6, with D perhaps matching TRBD1 (6 bases). This CDR3 spans 19 amino acids. Germline-derived CDR1 and CDR2 are SGHNT and YENEEA. The V end lost 0 bases, the J end lost 0 bases, and 15 bases lay between the germline ends. The CDR3 is CASSLDLGWGPSGANVLTF. CDR3 bases: TGTGCCAGCAGCTTAGATCTCGGGTGGGGGCCCTCTGGGGCCAACGTCCTGACTTTC.

CDR3 sequence: CASSLAQPQHF. CDR3 coding DNA: TGTGCCAGCAGTTTGGCCCAGCCCCAGCATTTT. V usage is TRBV6-5 and J usage is TRBJ1-5; the D is unclear. V was trimmed by 4 bases and J by 7 bases, leaving 5 bases between them. The length of the CDR3 is 11 residues. The germline CDR1 and CDR2 sequences are MNHEY and SVGAGI.

The rearrangement links TRBV5-6 to TRBJ2-1, with a tentative D call TRBD1 (6 bases). CDR3 length: 17 residues. Trimming took 6 bases from V and 4 from J, leaving 23 bases between them. CDR1 and CDR2 (germline): SGHDT, YYEEEE. CDR3 sequence: CASTLQGGRIGYNEQFF. DNA of the CDR3: TGTGCCAGCACCCTTCAAGGGGGAAGAATAGGGTACAATGAGCAGTTCTTC. Full variable domain (missing parts from reference TRBV5-6 and TRBJ2-1): DAGVTQSPTHLIKTRGQQVTLRCSPKSGHDTVSWYQQALGQGPQFIFQYYEEEERQRGNFPDRFSGHQFPNYSSELNVNALLLGDSALYLCASTLQGGRIGYNEQFFGPGTRLTVL.

The chain links TRBV4-2 to TRBJ1-2; D gene uncertain. The CDR3 spans 15 residues. CDR1 is LGHNA and CDR2 is YNFKEQ in the germline V gene. V gave up 1 base and J gave up 10 bases, with 19 bases separating them. CDR3 residues: CASSQVSGVEKTYTF. The DNA for the CDR3 is TGTGCCAGCAGCCAAGTCTCCGGGGTTGAAAAGACCTACACCTTC.

V gene TRBV19 combines with J gene TRBJ1-5, with D possibly matching TRBD1 (5 bases). This CDR3 is built from 14 residues. The V end was cut by 1 base, the J end by 6 bases, with 10 bases between. Germline V CDR1 and CDR2: LNHDA, SQIVND (reference sequence). The CDR3, as DNA: TGTGCCAGTAGTATAGGGCAGGGAGGTCAGCCCCAGCATTTT. It yields the protein CASSIGQGGQPQHF. The full variable domain, its missing parts supplied by reference TRBV19 and TRBJ1-5, is DGGITQSPKYLFRKEGQNVTLSCEQNLNHDAMYWYRQDPGQGLRLIYYSQIVNDFQKGDIAEGYSVSREKKESFPLTVTSAQKNPTAFYLCASSIGQGGQPQHFGDGTRLSIL.

This clone was seen only once. This chain connects TRBV2 to TRBJ2-7, with D uncertain. This CDR3 spans 12 amino acids. V was trimmed by 10 bases and J by 3 bases, leaving 13 bases between them. Germline loops: CDR1 SNHLY, CDR2 FYNNEI. This CDR3 is CAIPGGGYEQYF. The DNA for the CDR3 is TGTGCCATCCCCGGTGGCGGCTACGAGCAGTACTTC.

The rearrangement uses TRBV27 and TRBJ2-1; possible D gene TRBD1, 6 bases. The germline V gene encodes CDR1 MNHEY and CDR2 SMNVEV (reference sequence). V lost 2 bases and J 5 bases, leaving 13 bases between the germline ends. The CDR3 contains 15 residues. The DNA of the CDR3 is TGTGCCAGCAGTTTAAGACAGGTGGGGAACAATGAGCAGTTCTTC. Translating gives CASSLRQVGNNEQFF.

This clone has a handful of counts. The CDR3 DNA reads as TGTGCCAGCAGCCAAGATCCAAAGACTTATAGCAATCAGCCCCAGCATTTT. It encodes CASSQDPKTYSNQPQHF. This chain uses TRBV4-2 with TRBJ1-5, with D unresolved. V shed 0 bases and J shed 0 bases, with 12 bases lying between them. Germline V CDR1 and CDR2: LGHNA, YNFKEQ. The CDR3 spans 17 residues.

The chain couples TRBV7-2 to TRBJ1-2; possible D gene TRBD1, 5 bases. Germline-derived CDR1 and CDR2 are SGHTA and FQGNSA. The CDR3 covers 13 residues. V was shortened by 5 bases and J by 2 bases, with 9 bases between the two germline ends. Written as DNA, the CDR3 is TGTGCCAGCAGCCCACAGGCGAACTATGGCTACACCTTC. Translation gives CASSPQANYGYTF.

This sequence joins TRBV6-5 and TRBJ2-5; TRBD1 matches at 7 bases. This CDR3 is 14 amino acids long. The germline CDR1 and CDR2 sequences are MNHEY and SVGAGI. The J segment lost 2 bases and the V segment lost 7 bases, leaving 7 bases of the junction unmatched. The CDR3 DNA reads as TGTGCCAGCATGGAAAGGGGGCGGCAAGAGACCCAGTACTTC. Its translation is CASMERGRQETQYF.

V gene TRBV10-3 combines with J gene TRBJ2-5; D perhaps matches TRBD2 (5 bases). In germline, CDR1 is ENHRY, CDR2 SYGVKD. The CDR3 sequence is 16 residues long. V was cut by 3 bases and J by 0 bases, with 14 bases left in between. The CDR3 loop reads CAISEGPGSDQETQYF. For the CDR3, the DNA is TGTGCCATCAGTGAAGGGCCGGGGTCAGACCAAGAGACCCAGTACTTC.

The rearrangement uses TRBV9 and TRBJ1-2; 9 bases agree with TRBD1. The V and J ends lost 4 bases and 11 bases, in that order; junction bases with no gene match: 9. The CDR3 is 13 amino acids. Looked up from germline, CDR1 is SGDLS and CDR2 is YYNGEE. The CDR3 reads CASSLPDRGAYTF. The CDR3, as DNA: TGTGCCAGCAGCCTTCCGGACAGGGGAGCTTACACCTTC.

The rearrangement links TRBV9 to TRBJ2-7, with D possibly being TRBD1 (5 bases). Germline V gene lookup returns CDR1 SGDLS and CDR2 YYNGEE. Trimming shortened V by 0 bases and J by 4 bases, and 11 bases separated the two germline ends. The CDR3 totals 14 residues. For the CDR3, the DNA is TGTGCCAGCAGCGTAGGAGACAGTTCATACGAGCAGTACTTC. Its translation is CASSVGDSSYEQYF. Using reference TRBV9 and TRBJ2-7 for the parts outside the CDR3, the full variable domain is DSGVTQTPKHLITATGQRVTLRCSPRSGDLSVYWYQQSLDQGLQFLIQYYNGEERAKGNILERFSAQQFPDLHSELNLSSLELGDSALYFCASSVGDSSYEQYFGPGTRLTVT.

The chain combines TRBV4-2 with TRBJ2-6; 7 positions match TRBD2. The CDR3 loop spans 17 amino acids. Germline V gene lookup returns CDR1 LGHNA and CDR2 YNFKEQ. V lost 1 base and J lost 2; bases outside the gene matches: 5. The CDR3 loop reads CASSQGRAGAGANVLTF. The CDR3 bases are TGTGCCAGCAGCCAAGGCAGGGCGGGGGCTGGGGCCAACGTCCTGACTTTC.

This clone appeared once. Here the CDR3 reads CASSSGQAIVNYGYTF. DNA for the CDR3: TGCGCCAGCAGCAGCGGACAGGCAATCGTTAACTATGGCTACACCTTC. The chain uses TRBV5-1 and TRBJ1-2; 7 bases align to TRBD1. Germline assignment: CDR1 SGHRS and CDR2 YFSETQ. CDR3 length equals 16 residues. The V gene end was trimmed by 4 bases and the J gene end by 1 base; junction bases not matched to a gene: 10.

V is TRBV30 and J is TRBJ1-5; D perhaps matches TRBD1 (5 bases). Germline V CDR1 and CDR2: GTSNPN, SVGIG (reference sequence). The CDR3 is made up of 12 amino acids. Trimming left V 2 bases short and J 5 bases short, with 7 bases between. For the CDR3, the DNA is TGTGCCTGGAGTCCGACAGATCAGCCCCAGCATTTT. It encodes CAWSPTDQPQHF.

This chain joins TRBV5-6 and TRBJ1-5; 9 bases agree with TRBD1. Trimming removed 2 bases from V and 6 bases from J; junction bases left unmatched: 6. Germline values: CDR1 SGHDT, CDR2 YYEEEE. The CDR3 sequence is 15 residues long. DNA for the CDR3: TGTGCCAGCAGCTTCGGGACAGGGAAGCTTCAGCCCCAGCATTTT. It encodes CASSFGTGKLQPQHF.

The chain employs TRBV19 and TRBJ2-7; no definite D call. Germline V gene lookup returns CDR1 LNHDA and CDR2 SQIVND (reference sequence). There are 14 residues in the CDR3. Trimming shortened V by 1 base and J by 0 bases, and 7 bases separated the two germline ends. The CDR3 here is CASSIVGSSYEQYF. DNA for the CDR3: TGTGCCAGTAGTATAGTGGGCAGCTCCTACGAGCAGTACTTC. The full variable domain, in which reference TRBV19 and TRBJ2-7 provide the parts outside the CDR3, is DGGITQSPKYLFRKEGQNVTLSCEQNLNHDAMYWYRQDPGQGLRLIYYSQIVNDFQKGDIAEGYSVSREKKESFPLTVTSAQKNPTAFYLCASSIVGSSYEQYFGPGTRLTVT.

This chain links TRBV13 with TRBJ2-6, with TRBD1 as a possible D gene (5 bases). Between the trimmed V and J ends, which lost 4 bases and 2 bases, there was a span of 9 bases. Germline V lookup: CDR1 PRHDT, CDR2 FYEKMQ (reference sequence). This CDR3 has 15 amino acids. This CDR3 is CASSYRGTGANVLTF. For the CDR3, the DNA is TGTGCCAGCAGCTATAGGGGTACTGGGGCCAACGTCCTGACTTTC.

This chain joins TRBV11-2 and TRBJ1-4; no clear D. CDR3 length: 13 residues. Trimming stripped 3 bases from V and 7 bases from J, with 9 bases between. CDR1 is SGHAT and CDR2 is FQNNGV in the germline V gene. The CDR3 sequence: CASSFVGGEKLFF. The CDR3 coding sequence is TGTGCCAGCAGCTTCGTAGGAGGTGAAAAACTGTTTTTT.

The DNA of the CDR3 is TGTGCCAGCGGCAAATCGAATGAAAAACTGTTTTTT. Residues: CASGKSNEKLFF. The chain has TRBV6-5 and TRBJ1-4; D remains unclear. Germline assignment: CDR1 MNHEY and CDR2 SVGAGI. This CDR3 contains 12 residues. V was pared by 8 bases and J by 5 bases, with 9 bases between.

The CDR3 loop is CAWSWDRYEQYF. CDR3 bases: TGTGCCTGGAGTTGGGACAGGTACGAGCAGTACTTC. The chain carries TRBV30 and TRBJ2-7; 8 bases fit TRBD1. Trimming removed 2 bases from V and 4 bases from J; junction bases left unmatched: 1. This CDR3 contains 12 residues. The germline V gene encodes CDR1 GTSNPN and CDR2 SVGIG (reference sequence).

The V call is TRBV3-1 (or the pseudogene TRBV3-2), the J call TRBJ2-2; 7 bases match TRBD2. The CDR3 runs to 13 residues. Per germline, CDR1 LGHDT and CDR2 YNNKEL (reference sequence). V was clipped by 6 bases and J by 5 bases; unmatched bases: 3. For the CDR3, the DNA is TGTGCCAGCAGGAGCGGGGTGACCGGGGAGCTGTTTTTT. Residues: CASRSGVTGELFF.

The chain recombines TRBV7-2 with TRBJ1-4; weak D call: TRBD1 (5 bases). Germline loops: CDR1 SGHTA, CDR2 FQGNSA. The CDR3 is 16 residues long. V lost 5 bases, J lost 8 bases, and 21 bases lay in between. This CDR3 reads CASSRAYSGVDEKLFF. The CDR3 DNA reads as TGTGCCAGCAGCCGTGCGTATTCGGGGGTTGACGAAAAACTGTTTTTT.

The chain employs TRBV29-1 and TRBJ2-2; D is uncertain. CDR1 and CDR2 from the germline V gene are SQVTM and ANQGSEA. The CDR3 has 10 residues. V shed 6 bases and J shed 3 bases, with 2 bases lying between them. CDR3 amino acids: CSVYTGELFF. CDR3 sequence (DNA): TGCAGCGTCTACACCGGGGAGCTGTTTTTT.